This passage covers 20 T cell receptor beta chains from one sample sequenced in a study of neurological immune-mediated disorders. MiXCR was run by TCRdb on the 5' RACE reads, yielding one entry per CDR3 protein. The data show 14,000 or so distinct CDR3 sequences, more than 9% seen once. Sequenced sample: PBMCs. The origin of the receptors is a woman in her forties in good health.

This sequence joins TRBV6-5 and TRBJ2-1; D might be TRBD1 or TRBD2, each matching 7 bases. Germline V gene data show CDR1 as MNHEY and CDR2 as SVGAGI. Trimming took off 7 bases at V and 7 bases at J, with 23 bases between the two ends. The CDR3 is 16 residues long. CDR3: CASTPLGRGQGNEQFF. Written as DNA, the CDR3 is TGTGCCAGCACTCCCTTAGGGAGGGGGCAAGGAAATGAGCAGTTCTTC.

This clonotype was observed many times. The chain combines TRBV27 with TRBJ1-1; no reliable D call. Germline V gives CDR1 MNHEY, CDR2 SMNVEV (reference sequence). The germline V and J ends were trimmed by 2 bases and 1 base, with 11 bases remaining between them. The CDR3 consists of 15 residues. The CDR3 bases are TGTGCCAGCAGTTTAGAGCGGGCCCCGAACACTGAAGCTTTCTTT. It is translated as CASSLERAPNTEAFF.

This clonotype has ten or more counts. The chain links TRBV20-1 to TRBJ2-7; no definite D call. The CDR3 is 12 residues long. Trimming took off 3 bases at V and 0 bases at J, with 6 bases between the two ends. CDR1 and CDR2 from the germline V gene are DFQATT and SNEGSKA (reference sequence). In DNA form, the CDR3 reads TGCAGTGCTAGTGTGGGCTCCTACGAGCAGTACTTC. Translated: CSASVGSYEQYF.

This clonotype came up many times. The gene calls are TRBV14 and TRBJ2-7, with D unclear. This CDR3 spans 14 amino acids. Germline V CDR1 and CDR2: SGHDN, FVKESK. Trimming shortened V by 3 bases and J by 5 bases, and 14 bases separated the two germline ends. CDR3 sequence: CASSHPTLFDEQYF. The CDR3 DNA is TGTGCCAGCAGCCACCCCACATTATTCGACGAGCAGTACTTC.

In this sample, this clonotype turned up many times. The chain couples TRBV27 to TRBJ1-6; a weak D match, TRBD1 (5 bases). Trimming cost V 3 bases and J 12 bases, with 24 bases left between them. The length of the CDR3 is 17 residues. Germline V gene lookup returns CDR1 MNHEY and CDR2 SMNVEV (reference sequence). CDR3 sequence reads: CASSLSSGGPTPLPLHF. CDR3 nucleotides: TGTGCCAGCAGTTTGTCAAGTGGGGGACCGACGCCTTTACCCCTCCACTTT.

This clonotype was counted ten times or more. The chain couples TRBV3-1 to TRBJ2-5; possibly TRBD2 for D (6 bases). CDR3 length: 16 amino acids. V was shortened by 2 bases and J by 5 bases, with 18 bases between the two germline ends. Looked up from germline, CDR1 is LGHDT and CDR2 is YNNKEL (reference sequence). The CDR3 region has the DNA TGTGCCAGCAGCCAACTCGGGACTCCAGTATCGGAGACCCAGTACTTC. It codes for CASSQLGTPVSETQYF.

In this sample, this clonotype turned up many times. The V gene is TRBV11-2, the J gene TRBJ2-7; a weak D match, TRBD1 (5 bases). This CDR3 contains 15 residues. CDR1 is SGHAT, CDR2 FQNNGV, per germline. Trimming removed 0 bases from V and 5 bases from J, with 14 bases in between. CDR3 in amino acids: CASSLDPTGNHEQYF. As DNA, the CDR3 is TGTGCCAGCAGCTTAGATCCCACAGGCAACCACGAGCAGTACTTC.

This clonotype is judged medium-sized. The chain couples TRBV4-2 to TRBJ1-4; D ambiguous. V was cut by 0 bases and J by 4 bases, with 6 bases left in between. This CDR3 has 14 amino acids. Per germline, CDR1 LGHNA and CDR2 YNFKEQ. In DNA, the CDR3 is TGTGCCAGCAGCCAAGACAGACTTAATGAAAAACTGTTTTTT. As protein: CASSQDRLNEKLFF.

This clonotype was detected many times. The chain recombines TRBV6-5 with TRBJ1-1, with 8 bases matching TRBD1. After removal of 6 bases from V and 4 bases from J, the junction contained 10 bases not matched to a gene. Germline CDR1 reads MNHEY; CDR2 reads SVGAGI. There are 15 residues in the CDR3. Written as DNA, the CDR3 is TGTGCCAGCAGCCGACGCGGACAGGGAGGCACTGAAGCTTTCTTT. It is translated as CASSRRGQGGTEAFF.

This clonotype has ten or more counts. CDR3 region: CASSESGVSPLHF. CDR3 bases: TGTGCCAGCAGTGAATCGGGTGTTTCACCCCTCCACTTT. The gene calls are TRBV25-1 and TRBJ1-6, with D hard to call. CDR1 is MGHDK, CDR2 SYGVNS, per germline. The CDR3 is 13 amino acids. V was shortened by 1 base and J by 9 bases, with 7 bases between the two germline ends.

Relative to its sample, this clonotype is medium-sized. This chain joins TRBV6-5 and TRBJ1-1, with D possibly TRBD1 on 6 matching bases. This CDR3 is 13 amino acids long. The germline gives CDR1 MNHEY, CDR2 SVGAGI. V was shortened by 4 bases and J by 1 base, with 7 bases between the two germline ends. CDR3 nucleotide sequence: TGTGCCAGCAGTTTACAGGGGAACACTGAAGCTTTCTTT. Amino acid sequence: CASSLQGNTEAFF.

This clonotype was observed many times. The CDR3 nucleotides are TGCGCCAGCAGGACGGGACAAGGGAATACAGATACGCAGTATTTT. This encodes CASRTGQGNTDTQYF. The chain has TRBV4-1 and TRBJ2-3; maybe TRBD1 (6 bases). The germline V gene has CDR1 MGHRA and CDR2 YSYEKL. The CDR3 spans 15 residues. V gave up 6 bases and J gave up 3 bases, with 16 bases separating them.

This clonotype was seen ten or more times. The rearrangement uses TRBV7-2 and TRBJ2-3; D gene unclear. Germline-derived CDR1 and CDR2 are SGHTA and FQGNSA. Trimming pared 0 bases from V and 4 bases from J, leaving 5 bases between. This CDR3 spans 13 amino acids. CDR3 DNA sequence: TGTGCCAGCAGCTTAGCGCGCCCAGATACGCAGTATTTT. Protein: CASSLARPDTQYF.

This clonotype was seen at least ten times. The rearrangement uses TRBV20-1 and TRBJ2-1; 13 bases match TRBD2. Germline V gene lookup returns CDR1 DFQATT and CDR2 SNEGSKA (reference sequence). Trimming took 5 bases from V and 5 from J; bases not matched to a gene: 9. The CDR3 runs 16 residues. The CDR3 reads CSADRLAGGKNNEQFF. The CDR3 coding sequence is TGCAGTGCTGATAGACTAGCGGGAGGAAAGAACAATGAGCAGTTCTTC.

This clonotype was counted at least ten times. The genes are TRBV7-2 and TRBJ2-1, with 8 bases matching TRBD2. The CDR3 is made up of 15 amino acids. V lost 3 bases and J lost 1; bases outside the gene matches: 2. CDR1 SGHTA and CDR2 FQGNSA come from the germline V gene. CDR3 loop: CASSFSGRSYNEQFF. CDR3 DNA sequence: TGTGCCAGCAGCTTCAGCGGGAGATCCTACAATGAGCAGTTCTTC.

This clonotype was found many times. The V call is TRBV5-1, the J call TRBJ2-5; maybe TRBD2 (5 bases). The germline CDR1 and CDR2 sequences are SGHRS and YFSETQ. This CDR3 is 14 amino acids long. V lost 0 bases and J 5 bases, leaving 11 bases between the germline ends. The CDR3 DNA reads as TGCGCCAGCAGCTTGGAATGGTCGGGGGAGACCCAGTACTTC. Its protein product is CASSLEWSGETQYF.

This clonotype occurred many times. The CDR3 nucleotides read TGTGCCAGCAGCCAAGATTTAGAGGCCCGGGGATCGGGCTACACCTTC. It is translated as CASSQDLEARGSGYTF. This rearrangement joins TRBV3-1 to TRBJ1-2; D ambiguous. V was shortened by 0 bases and J by 8 bases, with 19 bases between the two germline ends. The CDR3 sequence is 16 residues long. CDR1 is LGHDT and CDR2 is YNNKEL in the germline V gene (reference sequence).

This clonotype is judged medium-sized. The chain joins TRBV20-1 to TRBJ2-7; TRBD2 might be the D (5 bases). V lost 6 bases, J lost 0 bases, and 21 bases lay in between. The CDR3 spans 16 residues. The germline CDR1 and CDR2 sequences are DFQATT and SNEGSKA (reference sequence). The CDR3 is CSAAPQGRGSSYEQYF. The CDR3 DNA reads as TGCAGTGCAGCCCCTCAAGGTAGAGGGAGCTCCTACGAGCAGTACTTC.

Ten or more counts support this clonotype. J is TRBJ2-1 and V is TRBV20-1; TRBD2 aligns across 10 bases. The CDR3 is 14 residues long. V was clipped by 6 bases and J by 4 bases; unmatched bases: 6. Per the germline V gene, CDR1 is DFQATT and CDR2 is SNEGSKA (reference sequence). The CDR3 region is CSAGRLAGYNEQFF. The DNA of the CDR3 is TGCAGTGCGGGTCGACTAGCGGGTTACAATGAGCAGTTCTTC.

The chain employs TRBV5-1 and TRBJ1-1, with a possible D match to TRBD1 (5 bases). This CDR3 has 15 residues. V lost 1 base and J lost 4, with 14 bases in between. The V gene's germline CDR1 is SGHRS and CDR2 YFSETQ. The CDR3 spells CASSLRSATGTEAFF. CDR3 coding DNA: TGCGCCAGCAGCTTGAGGTCAGCCACAGGCACTGAAGCTTTCTTT.